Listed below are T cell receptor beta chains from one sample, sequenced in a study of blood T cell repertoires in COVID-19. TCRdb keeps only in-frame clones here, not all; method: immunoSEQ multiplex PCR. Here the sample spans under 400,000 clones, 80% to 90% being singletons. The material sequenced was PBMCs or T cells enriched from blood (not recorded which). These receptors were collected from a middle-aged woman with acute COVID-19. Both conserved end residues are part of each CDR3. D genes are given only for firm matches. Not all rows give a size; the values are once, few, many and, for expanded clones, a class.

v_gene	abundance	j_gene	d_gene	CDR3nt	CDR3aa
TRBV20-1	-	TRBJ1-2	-	TGCAGTGCTAAGGCCCTCCGGGAATACACCTTC	CSAKALREYTF
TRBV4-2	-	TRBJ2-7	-	TGTGCCAGCAGCCAATTAGACACCTACGAGCAGTACTTC	CASSQLDTYEQYF
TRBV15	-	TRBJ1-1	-	TGTGCCACCAGCAGAGATCGCGGGAAGGTGGTCATGAACACTGAAGCTTTCTTT	CATSRDRGKVVMNTEAFF
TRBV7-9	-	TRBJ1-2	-	TGTGCCAGCAGCTTACTTGGGGCAGAGACCAACTATGGCTACACCTTC	CASSLLGAETNYGYTF
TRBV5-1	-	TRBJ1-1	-	TGCGCCAGCAGCTCCGGACAGCCGAACACTGAAGCTTTCTTT	CASSSGQPNTEAFF
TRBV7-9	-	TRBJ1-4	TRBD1	TGTGCCAGCAGCTTAGGGGACAGGACTAATGAAAAACTGTTTTTT	CASSLGDRTNEKLFF
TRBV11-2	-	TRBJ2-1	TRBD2	TGTGCCAGCAGTCAACTAGCGGGAGTAAAAAATGAGCAGTTCTTC	CASSQLAGVKNEQFF
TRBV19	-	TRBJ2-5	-	TGTGCCAGTAGTATAGGCGCGAGAAGACAGCGAGAGACCCAGTACTTC	CASSIGARRQRETQYF
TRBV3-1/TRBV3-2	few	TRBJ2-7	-	TGTGCCAGCAGCCAAGTTGTCTCAGTCAGCGAGCAGTACTTC	CASSQVVSVSEQYF
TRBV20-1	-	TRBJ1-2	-	TGCAGTGCCCGCCCGGACAGTGGCTACACCTTC	CSARPDSGYTF
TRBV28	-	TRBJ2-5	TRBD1	TGTGCCAGCAGTCCCCGACAGGGGGCCGGCCAAGAGACCCAGTACTTC	CASSPRQGAGQETQYF
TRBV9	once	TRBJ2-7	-	TGTGCCAGCAGCGTAGCTGGGGAGTCGAGCAGGGGGAGGTACGAGCAGTACTTC	CASSVAGESSRGRYEQYF
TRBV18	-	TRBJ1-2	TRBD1	TGTGCCAGCTCACAAACCACCAGGGGGGACTATGGCTACACCTTC	CASSQTTRGDYGYTF
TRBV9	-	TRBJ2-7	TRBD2	TGTGCCAGCAGCTCCTGGGGGGGTTCCGAGCAGTACTTC	CASSSWGGSEQYF
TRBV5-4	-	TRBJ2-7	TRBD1	TGTGCCAGCAGCACTGGGACAGGGGGTTACGAGCAGTACTTC	CASSTGTGGYEQYF
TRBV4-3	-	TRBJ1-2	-	TGCGCCAGCAGCCAAGACCCAGGGTGGTATGGCTACACCTTC	CASSQDPGWYGYTF
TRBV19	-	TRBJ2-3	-	TGTGCCAGTAGTATAGATCAGACTAGCACAGATACGCAGTATTTT	CASSIDQTSTDTQYF
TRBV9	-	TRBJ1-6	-	TGTGCCAGCAGCCCGGCACGGGAAAATTCACCCCTCCACTTT	CASSPARENSPLHF
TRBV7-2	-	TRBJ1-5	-	TGTGCCAGCAGCTTAGCAACATTGGCCCCTTATAGCAATCAGCCCCAGCATTTT	CASSLATLAPYSNQPQHF
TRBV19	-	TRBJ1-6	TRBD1	TGTGCCAGTGGTAATTCCGGGACAGGGTCAAATTCACCCCTCCACTTT	CASGNSGTGSNSPLHF
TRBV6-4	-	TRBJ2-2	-	TGTGCCAGCCCCGAGCGCCCGAACACCGGGGAGCTGTTTTTT	CASPERPNTGELFF
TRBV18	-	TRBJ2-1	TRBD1	TGTGCCAGCTCACCTAGGACAGGGGGGAATGAGCAGTTCTTC	CASSPRTGGNEQFF
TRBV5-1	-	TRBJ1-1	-	TGCGCCAGCGGGCAGACCATGAACACTGAAGCTTTCTTT	CASGQTMNTEAFF
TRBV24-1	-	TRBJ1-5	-	TGTGCCACCAGTGACTCCCGGGCAGGGGTTTGGAGTAGGGGCAATCAGCCCCAGCATTTT	CATSDSRAGVWSRGNQPQHF
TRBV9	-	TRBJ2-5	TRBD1	TGTGCCAGCAGCTCGGGACAGGGGGCTTGGGAGACCCAGTACTTC	CASSSGQGAWETQYF
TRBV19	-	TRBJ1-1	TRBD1	TGTGCCAGTATCCCTCAACCGGGACAGGGGACTGAAGCTTTCTTT	CASIPQPGQGTEAFF
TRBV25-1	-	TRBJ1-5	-	TGTGCCAGCAGTGAATCGGGGAGCTACAATCAGCCCCAGCATTTT	CASSESGSYNQPQHF
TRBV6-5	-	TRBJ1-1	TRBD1	TGTGCCAGCCGAACGACAGGGGGCCACACTGAAGCTTTCTTT	CASRTTGGHTEAFF
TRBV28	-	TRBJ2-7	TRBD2	TGTGCCAGCAGCCTCGGACTAGCAAGGTACGACGAGCAGTACTTC	CASSLGLARYDEQYF
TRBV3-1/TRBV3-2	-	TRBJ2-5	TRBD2	TGTGCCAGCAGCCGAATTCGGACTAGCGGGATTCCTGCGACCCAGTACTTC	CASSRIRTSGIPATQYF
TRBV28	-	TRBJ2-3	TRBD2	TGTGCCAGCAGTCCAGGCGGGAGGAGGGGGGCGGATACGCAGTATTTT	CASSPGGRRGADTQYF
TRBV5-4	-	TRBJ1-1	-	TGTGCCAGCAGTCCAAGTGGGCCGCTGAACACTGAAGCTTTCTTT	CASSPSGPLNTEAFF